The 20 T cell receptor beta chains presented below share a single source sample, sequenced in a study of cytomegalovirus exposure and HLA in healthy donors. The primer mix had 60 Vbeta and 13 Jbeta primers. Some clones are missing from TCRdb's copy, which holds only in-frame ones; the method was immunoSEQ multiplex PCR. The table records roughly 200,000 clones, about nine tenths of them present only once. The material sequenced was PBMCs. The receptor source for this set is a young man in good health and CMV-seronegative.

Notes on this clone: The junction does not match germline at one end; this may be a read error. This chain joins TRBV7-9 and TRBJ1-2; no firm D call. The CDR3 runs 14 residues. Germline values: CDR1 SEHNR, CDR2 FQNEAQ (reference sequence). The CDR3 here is CSSSLDPGTYGYTF. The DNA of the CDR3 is TGTTCCAGCAGCTTAGACCCGGGAACCTATGGCTACACCTTC. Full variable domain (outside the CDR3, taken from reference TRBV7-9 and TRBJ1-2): DTGVSQNPRHKITKRGQNVTFRCDPISEHNRLYWYRQTLGQGPEFLTYFQNEAQLEKSRLLSDRFSAERPKGSFSTLEIQRTEQGDSAMYLCSSSLDPGTYGYTFGSGTRLTVV.

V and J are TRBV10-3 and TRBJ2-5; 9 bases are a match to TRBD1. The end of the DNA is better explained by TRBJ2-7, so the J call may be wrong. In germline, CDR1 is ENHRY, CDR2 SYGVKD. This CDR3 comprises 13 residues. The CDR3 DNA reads TGTGCCATCAGTGAGGCGACAGGGGGCGAGCAGTACTTC. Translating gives CAISEATGGEQYF.

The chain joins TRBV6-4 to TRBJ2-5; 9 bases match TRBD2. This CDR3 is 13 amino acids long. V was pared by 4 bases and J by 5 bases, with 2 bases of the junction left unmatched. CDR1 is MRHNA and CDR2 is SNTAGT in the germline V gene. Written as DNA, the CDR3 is TGTGCCAGCAGTGCCAGCGGGGGGGAGACCCAGTACTTC. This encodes CASSASGGETQYF.

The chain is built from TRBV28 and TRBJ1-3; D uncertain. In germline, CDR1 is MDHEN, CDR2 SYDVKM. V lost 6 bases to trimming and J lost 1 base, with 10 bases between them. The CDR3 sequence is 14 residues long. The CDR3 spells CASRPAGSGNTIYF. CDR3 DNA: TGTGCCAGCAGACCGGCGGGGTCTGGAAACACCATATATTTT.

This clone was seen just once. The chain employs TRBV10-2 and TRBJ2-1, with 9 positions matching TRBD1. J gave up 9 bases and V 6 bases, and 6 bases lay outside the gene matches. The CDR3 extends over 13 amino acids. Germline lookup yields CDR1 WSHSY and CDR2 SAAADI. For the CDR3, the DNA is TGCGCCAGCAGCCTGGACAGGGGTGGTGAGCAGTTCTTC. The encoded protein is CASSLDRGGEQFF.

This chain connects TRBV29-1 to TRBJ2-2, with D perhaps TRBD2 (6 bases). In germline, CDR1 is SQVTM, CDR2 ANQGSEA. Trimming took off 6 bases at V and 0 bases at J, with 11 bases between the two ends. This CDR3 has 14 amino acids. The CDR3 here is CSVRDGTNTGELFF. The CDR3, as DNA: TGCAGCGTGCGGGACGGAACGAACACCGGGGAGCTGTTTTTT.

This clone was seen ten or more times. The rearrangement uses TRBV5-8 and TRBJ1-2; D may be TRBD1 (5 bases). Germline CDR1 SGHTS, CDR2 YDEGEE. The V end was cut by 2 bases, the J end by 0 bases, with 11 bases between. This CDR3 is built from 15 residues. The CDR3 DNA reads TGTGCCAGCAGCTTACAGGAACTCCCTAACTATGGCTACACCTTC. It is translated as CASSLQELPNYGYTF. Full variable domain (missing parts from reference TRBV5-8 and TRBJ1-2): EAGVTQSPTHLIKTRGQQATLRCSPISGHTSVYWYQQALGLGLQFLLWYDEGEERNRGNFPPRFSGRQFPNYSSELNVNALELEDSALYLCASSLQELPNYGYTFGSGTRLTVV.

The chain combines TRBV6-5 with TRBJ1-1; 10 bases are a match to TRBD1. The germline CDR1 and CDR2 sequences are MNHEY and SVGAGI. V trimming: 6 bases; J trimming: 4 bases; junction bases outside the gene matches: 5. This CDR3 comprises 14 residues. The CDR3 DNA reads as TGTGCCAGCAGCTTTCGACAGGGGGCCACTGAAGCTTTCTTT. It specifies CASSFRQGATEAFF.

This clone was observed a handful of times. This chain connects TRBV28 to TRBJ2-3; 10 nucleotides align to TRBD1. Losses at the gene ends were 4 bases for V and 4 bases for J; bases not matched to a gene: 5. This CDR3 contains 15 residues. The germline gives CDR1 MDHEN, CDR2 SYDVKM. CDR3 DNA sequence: TGTGCCAGCAGTTCGCCGGGACAGGGGCCAGATACGCAGTATTTT. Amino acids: CASSSPGQGPDTQYF.

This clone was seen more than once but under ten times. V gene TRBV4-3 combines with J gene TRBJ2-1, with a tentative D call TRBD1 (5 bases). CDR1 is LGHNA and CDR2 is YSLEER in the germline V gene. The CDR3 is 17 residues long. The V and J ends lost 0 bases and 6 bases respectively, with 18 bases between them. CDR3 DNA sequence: TGCGCCAGCAGCCAAGATAACCAGGGCACGCGTCGCAATGAGCAGTTCTTC. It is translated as CASSQDNQGTRRNEQFF.

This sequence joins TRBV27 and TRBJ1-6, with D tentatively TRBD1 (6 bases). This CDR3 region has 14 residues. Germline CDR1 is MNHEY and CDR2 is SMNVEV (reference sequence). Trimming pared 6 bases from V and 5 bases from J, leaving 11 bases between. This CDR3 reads CASRLQGDNSPLHF. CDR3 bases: TGTGCCAGCAGACTACAGGGAGATAATTCACCCCTCCACTTT.

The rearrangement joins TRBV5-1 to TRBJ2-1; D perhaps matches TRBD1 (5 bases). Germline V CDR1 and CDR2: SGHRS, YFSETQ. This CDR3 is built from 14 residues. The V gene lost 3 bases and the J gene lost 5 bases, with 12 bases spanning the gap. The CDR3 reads CASSYSGRDNEQFF. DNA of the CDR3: TGCGCCAGCAGCTATTCAGGCAGGGACAATGAGCAGTTCTTC.

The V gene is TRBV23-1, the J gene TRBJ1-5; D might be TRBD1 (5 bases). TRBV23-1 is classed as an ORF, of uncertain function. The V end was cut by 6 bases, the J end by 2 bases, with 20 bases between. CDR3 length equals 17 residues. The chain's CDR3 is CASSGGTRGIRNQPQHF. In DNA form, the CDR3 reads TGCGCCAGCAGCGGCGGGACTCGGGGTATTCGCAATCAGCCCCAGCATTTT.

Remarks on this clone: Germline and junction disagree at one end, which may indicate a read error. The CDR3 region is CASSQDWAGCAPF. The CDR3 DNA is TGCGCCAGCAGCCAAGACTGGGCAGGGTGTGCTCCCTTC. The chain combines TRBV4-3 with TRBJ2-4; maybe TRBD1 (5 bases). The length of the CDR3 is 13 residues. Germline CDR1 LGHNA, CDR2 YSLEER.

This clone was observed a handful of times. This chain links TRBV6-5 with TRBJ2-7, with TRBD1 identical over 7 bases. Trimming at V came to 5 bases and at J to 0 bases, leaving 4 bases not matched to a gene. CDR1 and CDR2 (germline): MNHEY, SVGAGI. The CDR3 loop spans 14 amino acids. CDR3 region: CASSRQGSSYEQYF. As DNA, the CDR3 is TGTGCCAGCAGTCGACAGGGTAGCTCCTACGAGCAGTACTTC.

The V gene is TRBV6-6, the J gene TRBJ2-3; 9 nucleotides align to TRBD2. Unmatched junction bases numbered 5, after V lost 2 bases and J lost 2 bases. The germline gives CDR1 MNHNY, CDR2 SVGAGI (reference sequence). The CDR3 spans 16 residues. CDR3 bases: TGTGCCAGCAGTTACGGGGGCGGGGGGGCCACAGATACGCAGTATTTT. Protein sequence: CASSYGGGGATDTQYF.

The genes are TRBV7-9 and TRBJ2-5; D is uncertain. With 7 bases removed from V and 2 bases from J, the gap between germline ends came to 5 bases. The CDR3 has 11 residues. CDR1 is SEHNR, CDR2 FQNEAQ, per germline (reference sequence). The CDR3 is CASTVQETQYF. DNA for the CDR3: TGTGCCAGCACCGTTCAAGAGACCCAGTACTTC. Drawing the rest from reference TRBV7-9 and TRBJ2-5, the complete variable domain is DTGVSQNPRHKITKRGQNVTFRCDPISEHNRLYWYRQTLGQGPEFLTYFQNEAQLEKSRLLSDRFSAERPKGSFSTLEIQRTEQGDSAMYLCASTVQETQYFGPGTRLLVL.

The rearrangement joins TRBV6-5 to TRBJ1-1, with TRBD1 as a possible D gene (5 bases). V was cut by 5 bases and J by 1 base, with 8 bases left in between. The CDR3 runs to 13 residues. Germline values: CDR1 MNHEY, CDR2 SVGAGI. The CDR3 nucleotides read TGTGCCAGCAGTAAAACAGGGAACACTGAAGCTTTCTTT. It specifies CASSKTGNTEAFF.

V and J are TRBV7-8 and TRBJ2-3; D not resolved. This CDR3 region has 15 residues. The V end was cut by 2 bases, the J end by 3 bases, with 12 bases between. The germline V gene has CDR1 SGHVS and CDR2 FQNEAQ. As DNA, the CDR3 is TGTGCCAGCAGCTTATTGTTGGGCCCGACAGATACGCAGTATTTT. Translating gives CASSLLLGPTDTQYF.

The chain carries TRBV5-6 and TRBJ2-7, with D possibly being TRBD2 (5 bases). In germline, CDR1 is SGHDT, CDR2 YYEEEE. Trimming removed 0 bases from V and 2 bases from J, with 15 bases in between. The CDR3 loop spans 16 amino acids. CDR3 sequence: CASSLEVGEVPYEQYF. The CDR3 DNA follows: TGTGCCAGCAGCTTGGAGGTGGGAGAGGTTCCCTACGAGCAGTACTTC.